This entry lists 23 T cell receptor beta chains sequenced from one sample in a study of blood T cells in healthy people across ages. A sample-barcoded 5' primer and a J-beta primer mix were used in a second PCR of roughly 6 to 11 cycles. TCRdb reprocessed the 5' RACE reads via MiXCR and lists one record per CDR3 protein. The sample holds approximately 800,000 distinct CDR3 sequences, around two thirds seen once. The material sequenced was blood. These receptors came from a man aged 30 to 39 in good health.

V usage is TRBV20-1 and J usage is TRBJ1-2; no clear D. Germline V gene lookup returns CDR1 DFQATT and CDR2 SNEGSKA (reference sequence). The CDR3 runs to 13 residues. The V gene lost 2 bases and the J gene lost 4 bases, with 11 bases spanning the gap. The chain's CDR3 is CSARLSVSYGYTF. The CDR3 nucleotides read TGCAGTGCTAGACTATCAGTTAGCTATGGCTACACCTTC.

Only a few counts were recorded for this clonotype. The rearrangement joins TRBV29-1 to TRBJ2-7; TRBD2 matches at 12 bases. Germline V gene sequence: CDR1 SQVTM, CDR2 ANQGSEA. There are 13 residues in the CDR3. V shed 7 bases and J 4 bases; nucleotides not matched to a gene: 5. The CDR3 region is CSARTSGAYEQYF. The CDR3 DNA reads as TGCAGCGCCCGGACTAGCGGGGCTTACGAGCAGTACTTC.

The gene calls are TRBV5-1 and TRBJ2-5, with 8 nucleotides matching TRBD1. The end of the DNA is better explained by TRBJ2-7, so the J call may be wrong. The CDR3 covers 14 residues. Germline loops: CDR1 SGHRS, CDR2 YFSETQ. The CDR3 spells CASSGGQEIYEQYF. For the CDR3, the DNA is TGCGCCAGCAGTGGGGGACAGGAGATCTACGAGCAGTACTTC.

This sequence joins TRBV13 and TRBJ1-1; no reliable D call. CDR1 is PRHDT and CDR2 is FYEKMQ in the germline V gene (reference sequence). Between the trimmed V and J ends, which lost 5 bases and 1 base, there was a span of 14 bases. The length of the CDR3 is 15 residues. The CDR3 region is CASSRMAAENTEAFF. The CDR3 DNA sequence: TGTGCCAGCAGCCGGATGGCAGCGGAGAACACTGAAGCTTTCTTT.

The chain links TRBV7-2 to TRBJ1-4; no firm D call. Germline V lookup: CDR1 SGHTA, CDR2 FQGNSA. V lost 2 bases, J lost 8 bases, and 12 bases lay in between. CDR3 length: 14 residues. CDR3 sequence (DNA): TGTGCCAGCAGCTTACAGCCGTCTGGGGAAAAACTGTTTTTT. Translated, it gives CASSLQPSGEKLFF.

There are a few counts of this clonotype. The CDR3 region is CASSEEVKPNEQYF. Written as DNA, the CDR3 is TGTGCCAGCAGTGAAGAGGTTAAACCTAACGAGCAGTACTTC. The V and J genes are TRBV25-1 and TRBJ2-5; no clear D gene. The J call may be faulty, since TRBJ2-7 better matches the DNA end. This CDR3 region has 14 residues. Looked up from germline, CDR1 is MGHDK and CDR2 is SYGVNS.

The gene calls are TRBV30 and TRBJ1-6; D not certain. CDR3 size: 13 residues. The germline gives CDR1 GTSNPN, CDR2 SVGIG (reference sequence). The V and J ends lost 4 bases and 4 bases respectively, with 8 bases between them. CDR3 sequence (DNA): TGTGCCTGGACGAGGGAATATAATTCACCCCTCCACTTT. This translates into CAWTREYNSPLHF.

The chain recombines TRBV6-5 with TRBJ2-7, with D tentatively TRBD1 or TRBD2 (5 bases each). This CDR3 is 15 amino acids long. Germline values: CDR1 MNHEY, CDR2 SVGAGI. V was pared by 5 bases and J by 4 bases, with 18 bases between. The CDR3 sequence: CASSPNPGTGYEQYF. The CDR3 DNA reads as TGTGCCAGCAGTCCAAACCCCGGGACCGGGTACGAGCAGTACTTC.

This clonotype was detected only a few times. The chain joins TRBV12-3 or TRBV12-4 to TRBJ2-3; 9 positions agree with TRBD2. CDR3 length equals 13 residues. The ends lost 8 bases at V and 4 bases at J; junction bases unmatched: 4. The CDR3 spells CASARGGSDTQYF. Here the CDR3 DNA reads TGTGCCAGCGCGCGGGGGGGGTCAGATACGCAGTATTTT.

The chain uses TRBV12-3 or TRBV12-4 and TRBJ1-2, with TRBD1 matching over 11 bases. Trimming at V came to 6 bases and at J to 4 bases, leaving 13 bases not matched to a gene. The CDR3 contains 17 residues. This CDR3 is CASRHLPGQGGSYGYTF. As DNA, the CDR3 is TGTGCCAGCAGACACCTTCCGGGACAGGGGGGAAGCTATGGCTACACCTTC.

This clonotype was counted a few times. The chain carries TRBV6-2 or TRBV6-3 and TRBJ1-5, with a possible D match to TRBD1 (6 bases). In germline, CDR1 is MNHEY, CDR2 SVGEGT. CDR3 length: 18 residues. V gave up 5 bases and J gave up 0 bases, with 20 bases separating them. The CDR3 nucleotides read TGTGCCAGCAGTAGTGGACGTTGGGGGCCCTATAGCAATCAGCCCCAGCATTTT. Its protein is CASSSGRWGPYSNQPQHF.

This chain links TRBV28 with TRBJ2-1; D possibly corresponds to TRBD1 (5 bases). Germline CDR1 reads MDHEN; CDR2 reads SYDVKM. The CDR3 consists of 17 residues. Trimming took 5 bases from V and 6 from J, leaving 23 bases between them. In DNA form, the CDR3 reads TGTGCCAGCAGTCAAACTATGCGTGGACACCTGGTCAATGAGCAGTTCTTC. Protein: CASSQTMRGHLVNEQFF.

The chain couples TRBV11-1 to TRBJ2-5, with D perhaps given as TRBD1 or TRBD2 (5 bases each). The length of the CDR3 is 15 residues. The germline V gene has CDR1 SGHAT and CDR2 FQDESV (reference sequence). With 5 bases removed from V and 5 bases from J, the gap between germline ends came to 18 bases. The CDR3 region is CASSQSGRPAETQYF. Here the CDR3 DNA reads TGTGCCAGCAGCCAATCGGGACGACCTGCCGAGACCCAGTACTTC.

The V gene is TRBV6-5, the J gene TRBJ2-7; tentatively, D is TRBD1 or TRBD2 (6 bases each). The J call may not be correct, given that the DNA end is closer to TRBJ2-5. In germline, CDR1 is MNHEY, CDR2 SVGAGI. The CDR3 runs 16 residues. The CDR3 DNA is TGTGCCAGCAGTTACGGGGGGCGTGAGCTGTGGGAGACCCAGTACTTC. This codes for CASSYGGRELWETQYF.

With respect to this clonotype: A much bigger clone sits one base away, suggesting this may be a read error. CDR3 nucleotides: TGCAGTGCCCAGGGCCCTTACACAGATGCGCAGTATTTT. Translated: CSAQGPYTDAQYF. The rearrangement uses TRBV20-1 and TRBJ2-3; D may be TRBD1 (5 bases). The CDR3 runs 13 residues. Germline V gene lookup returns CDR1 DFQATT and CDR2 SNEGSKA (reference sequence).

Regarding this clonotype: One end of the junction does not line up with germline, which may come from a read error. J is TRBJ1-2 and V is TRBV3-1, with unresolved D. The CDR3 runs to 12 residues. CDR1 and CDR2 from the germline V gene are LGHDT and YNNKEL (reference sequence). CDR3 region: CAGSQGRAAYTF. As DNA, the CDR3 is TGTGCCGGCAGCCAAGGGCGGGCAGCCTACACCTTC.

The CDR3 bases are TGTGCCAGCAGCCAAGATCGGGTTCGGCTAGTCCCCCACGAGCAGTACTTC. Its protein product is CASSQDRVRLVPHEQYF. V gene TRBV4-2 combines with J gene TRBJ2-7; the D is unclear. The germline V gene encodes CDR1 LGHNA and CDR2 YNFKEQ. Trimming shortened V by 0 bases and J by 5 bases, and 20 bases separated the two germline ends. The CDR3 length is 17 residues.

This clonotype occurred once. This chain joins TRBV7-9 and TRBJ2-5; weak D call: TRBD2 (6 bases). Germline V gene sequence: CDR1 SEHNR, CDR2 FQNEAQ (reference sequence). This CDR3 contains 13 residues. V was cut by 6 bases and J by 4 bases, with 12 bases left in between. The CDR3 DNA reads TGTGCCAGCAGAAGGGAGGAGGGAGAGACCCAGTACTTC. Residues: CASRREEGETQYF.

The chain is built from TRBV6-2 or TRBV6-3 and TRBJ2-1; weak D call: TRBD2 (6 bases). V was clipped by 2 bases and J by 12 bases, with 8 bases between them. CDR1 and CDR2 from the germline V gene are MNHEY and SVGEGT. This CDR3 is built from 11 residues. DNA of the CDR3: TGTGCCAGCAGTTACCAAGCGGGGCAGTTCTTC. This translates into CASSYQAGQFF.

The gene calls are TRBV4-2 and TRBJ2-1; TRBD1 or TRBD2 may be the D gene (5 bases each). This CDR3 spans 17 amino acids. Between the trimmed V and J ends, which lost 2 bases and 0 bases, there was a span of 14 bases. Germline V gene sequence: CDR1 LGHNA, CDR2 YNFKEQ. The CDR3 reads CASSQPGPPSSYNEQFF. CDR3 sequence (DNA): TGTGCCAGCAGCCAACCGGGACCACCGAGCTCCTACAATGAGCAGTTCTTC.

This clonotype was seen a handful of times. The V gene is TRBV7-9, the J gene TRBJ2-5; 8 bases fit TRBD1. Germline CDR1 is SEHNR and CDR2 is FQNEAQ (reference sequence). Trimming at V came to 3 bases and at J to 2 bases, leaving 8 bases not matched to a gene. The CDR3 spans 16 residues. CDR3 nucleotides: TGTGCCAGCAGCTTCTACGGGACAGGAGATCAAGAGACCCAGTACTTC. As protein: CASSFYGTGDQETQYF. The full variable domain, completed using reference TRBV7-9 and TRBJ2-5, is DTGVSQNPRHKITKRGQNVTFRCDPISEHNRLYWYRQTLGQGPEFLTYFQNEAQLEKSRLLSDRFSAERPKGSFSTLEIQRTEQGDSAMYLCASSFYGTGDQETQYFGPGTRLLVL.

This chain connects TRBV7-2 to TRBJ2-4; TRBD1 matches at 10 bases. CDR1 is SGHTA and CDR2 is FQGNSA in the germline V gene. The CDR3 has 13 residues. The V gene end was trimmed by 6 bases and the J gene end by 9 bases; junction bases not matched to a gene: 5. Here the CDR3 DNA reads TGTGCCAGCAGACAGGACAGGGGGAGCATTCAGTACTTC. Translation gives CASRQDRGSIQYF.

This CDR3 reads CASSLETGVGVSEAFF. CDR3 nucleotide sequence: TGTGCCAGCAGCTTAGAAACGGGGGTAGGGGTCTCTGAAGCTTTCTTT. The chain has TRBV7-8 and TRBJ1-1; tentatively, D is TRBD1 (5 bases). The CDR3 loop spans 16 amino acids. The germline CDR1 and CDR2 sequences are SGHVS and FQNEAQ. V was pared by 1 base and J by 6 bases, with 18 bases between.